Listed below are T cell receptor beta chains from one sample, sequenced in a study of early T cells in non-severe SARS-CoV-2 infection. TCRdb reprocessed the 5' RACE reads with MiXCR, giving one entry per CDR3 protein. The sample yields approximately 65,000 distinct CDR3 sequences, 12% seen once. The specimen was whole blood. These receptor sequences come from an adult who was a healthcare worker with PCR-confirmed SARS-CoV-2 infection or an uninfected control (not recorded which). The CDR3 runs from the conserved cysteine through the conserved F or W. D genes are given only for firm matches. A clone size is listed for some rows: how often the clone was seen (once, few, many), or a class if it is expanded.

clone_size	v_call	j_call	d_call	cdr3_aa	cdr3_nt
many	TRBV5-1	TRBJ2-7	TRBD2	CASSLGLAGTEQYF	TGCGCCAGCAGCTTGGGCCTAGCGGGGACCGAGCAGTACTTC
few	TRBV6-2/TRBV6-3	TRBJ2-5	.	CASSSSGPQETQYF	.
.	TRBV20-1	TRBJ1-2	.	CSASTPGHSGYTF	TGCAGTGCGAGTACCCCGGGACATTCTGGCTACACCTTC
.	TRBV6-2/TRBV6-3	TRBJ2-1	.	CASRTRPGDPYNEQFF	TGTGCCAGCAGGACCCGTCCGGGCGACCCCTACAATGAGCAGTTCTTC
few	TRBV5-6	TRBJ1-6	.	CASSFRTAGNSPLHF	TGTGCCAGCAGCTTTCGGACGGCAGGGAATTCACCCCTCCACTTT
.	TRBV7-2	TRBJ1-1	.	CASNSPRGINTEAFF	TGTGCCAGCAACTCGCCCCGTGGTATCAACACTGAAGCTTTCTTT
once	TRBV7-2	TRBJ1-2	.	CASSSGAYGYTF	TGTGCCAGCAGCTCCGGCGCCTATGGCTACACCTTC
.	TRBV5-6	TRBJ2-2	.	CASSLFGLRGYTGELFF	TGTGCCAGCAGCCTTTTCGGACTCCGAGGATACACCGGGGAGCTGTTTTTT
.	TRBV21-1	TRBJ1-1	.	CASSLTPNTEAFF	TGTGCCAGCAGCTTGACCCCAAACACTGAAGCTTTCTTT
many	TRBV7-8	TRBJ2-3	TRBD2	CASSLESGGTQYF	TGTGCCAGCAGCTTAGAATCGGGGGGTACGCAGTATTTT
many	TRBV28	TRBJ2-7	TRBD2	CASRPPGLAATYEQYF	TGTGCCAGCAGACCTCCGGGACTAGCGGCAACCTACGAGCAGTACTTC
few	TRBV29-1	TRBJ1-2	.	CSVEAPGYTF	TGCAGCGTTGAAGCCCCTGGCTACACCTTC
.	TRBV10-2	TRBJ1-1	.	CASSQGALNTEAFF	TGCGCCAGCAGCCAAGGAGCACTAAACACTGAAGCTTTCTTT
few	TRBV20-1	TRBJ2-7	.	CSAHNQGYAYEQYF	TGCAGTGCCCATAACCAAGGCTACGCCTACGAGCAGTACTTC
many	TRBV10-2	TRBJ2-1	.	CASSDRGRTNEQFF	TGCGCCAGCAGTGACAGAGGACGGACCAATGAGCAGTTCTTC
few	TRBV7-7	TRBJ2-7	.	CASSLAMGTTYEQYF	TGTGCTAGCAGCTTAGCGATGGGAACCACCTACGAGCAGTACTTC
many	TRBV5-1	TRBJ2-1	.	CASSLGYGADEQFF	TGCGCCAGCAGCTTGGGGTACGGGGCCGATGAGCAGTTCTTC